Following are 27 T cell receptor beta chains from one sample sequenced in a study of molecular identifiers for immune sequencing clone quantification. TCRdb recomputed calls from the PCR reads with MiXCR, one row per CDR3 protein. Among roughly 300,000 distinct CDR3 sequences, roughly a quarter were seen once, and the ten largest hold around 0.76%. The sample taken for sequencing was naive CD8+ T cells from blood, with Jurkat cell RNA spiked in. Subset reported: FACS-sorted CD8+CD4-CCR7+CD45RA+ naive T cells. The source is a human donor in good health. Some libraries in this study had Jurkat cell RNA spiked in.

As regards this clonotype: A read error may explain this, as a much larger clone is one base away. The chain is built from TRBV29-1 and TRBJ2-3; D is perhaps TRBD1 (5 bases). This CDR3 has 14 amino acids. V was clipped by 4 bases and J by 2 bases, with 13 bases between them. Germline assignment: CDR1 SQVTM and CDR2 ANQGSEA. CDR3 in amino acids: CSVVTVPSTDTQYF. In DNA form, the CDR3 reads TGCAGCGTTGTGACAGTACCATCCACAGATACGCAGTATTTT.

This clonotype occurred many times. The chain has TRBV7-2 and TRBJ1-1; TRBD1 aligns across 8 bases. Trimming cost V 4 bases and J 4 bases; bases outside gene matches: 5. This CDR3 is 14 amino acids long. The germline CDR1 and CDR2 sequences are SGHTA and FQGNSA. CDR3: CASSSRGLGTEAFF. CDR3 DNA: TGTGCCAGCAGCTCCAGGGGGCTTGGCACTGAAGCTTTCTTT.

For this clonotype: A much larger clone lies a single base off, so this may be a read error. CDR3 protein: CASAGGAQPPHF. CDR3 sequence (DNA): TGTGCCAGTGCAGGGGGCGCTCAGCCCCCGCATTTT. J is TRBJ1-5 and V is TRBV19; 8 bases match TRBD1. Germline V gene lookup returns CDR1 LNHDA and CDR2 SQIVND (reference sequence). The CDR3 loop spans 12 amino acids.

This clonotype was recorded at least ten times. This chain uses TRBV12-3 or TRBV12-4 with TRBJ1-1; the D gene is possibly TRBD1 (5 bases). This CDR3 has 14 amino acids. V was clipped by 5 bases and J by 4 bases, with 14 bases between them. Written as DNA, the CDR3 is TGTGCCAGCAGTCCCGATTGGGGGGGCACTGAAGCTTTCTTT. This codes for CASSPDWGGTEAFF.

This clonotype was seen only a few times. The chain uses TRBV5-4 and TRBJ2-3, with D possibly being TRBD2 (5 bases). The V end was cut by 2 bases, the J end by 1 base, with 11 bases between. The CDR3 consists of 15 residues. CDR1 is SGHNT and CDR2 is YYREEE in the germline V gene (reference sequence). This CDR3 is CASSFPGVGTDTQYF. The DNA for the CDR3 is TGTGCCAGCAGCTTCCCCGGGGTAGGCACAGATACGCAGTATTTT.

This clonotype has more than one count but fewer than ten. The chain is built from TRBV27 and TRBJ2-1, with 7 bases identical to TRBD2. The CDR3 loop spans 14 amino acids. J was trimmed by 2 bases and V by 5 bases; bases with no gene match: 3. The germline CDR1 and CDR2 sequences are MNHEY and SMNVEV (reference sequence). DNA of the CDR3: TGTGCCAGCAGTAGGGCGGGAGCCTACAATGAGCAGTTCTTC. Protein sequence: CASSRAGAYNEQFF.

The chain employs TRBV3-1 and TRBJ1-3; no definite D call. CDR3 length: 15 amino acids. Germline CDR1 is LGHDT and CDR2 is YNNKEL (reference sequence). Trimming removed 4 bases from V and 2 bases from J, with 12 bases in between. The CDR3 DNA reads TGTGCCAGCAGCCCCTTTCGGACGGCTGGAAACACCATATATTTT. Translation gives CASSPFRTAGNTIYF.

This clonotype was detected many times. CDR3 DNA sequence: TGTGCCAGCAGCTTACTAGCGGGAGTGGGCACCGGGGAGCTGTTTTTT. This encodes CASSLLAGVGTGELFF. V is TRBV5-4 and J is TRBJ2-2; 11 nucleotides align to TRBD2. The J segment lost 4 bases and the V segment lost 2 bases, leaving 4 bases of the junction unmatched. CDR3 length: 16 residues. Germline V gives CDR1 SGHNT, CDR2 YYREEE (reference sequence).

This clonotype was found many times. The chain recombines TRBV12-3 or TRBV12-4 with TRBJ1-1, with D possibly being TRBD1 (6 bases). This CDR3 contains 17 residues. Trimming stripped 2 bases from V and 2 bases from J, with 18 bases between. DNA of the CDR3: TGTGCCAGCAGTTTACCGCCCTTGGGACAAAGAAACACTGAAGCTTTCTTT. It encodes CASSLPPLGQRNTEAFF.

As to this clonotype: The junction differs from germline at one of its ends, possibly a read error. The chain couples TRBV2 to TRBJ1-3; 8 nucleotides match TRBD1. Germline CDR1 reads SNHLY; CDR2 reads FYNNEI. CDR3 size: 14 residues. CDR3 nucleotides: TGTGCCGGCAGAGTCAGGGGGCCAGGGAACACCATATATTTT. It encodes CAGRVRGPGNTIYF.

This clonotype was counted ten times or more. J is TRBJ2-3 and V is TRBV7-9; 9 nucleotides align to TRBD1. The germline V gene encodes CDR1 SEHNR and CDR2 FQNEAQ (reference sequence). The CDR3 loop spans 16 amino acids. J was trimmed by 7 bases and V by 5 bases; bases with no gene match: 13. The CDR3 region is CASSPEQGARRYTQYF. In nucleotides, the CDR3 is TGTGCCAGCAGCCCGGAACAGGGGGCCCGACGTTATACGCAGTATTTT.

This clonotype was recorded many times. V is TRBV12-3 or TRBV12-4 and J is TRBJ1-2; 7 nucleotides agree with TRBD1. This CDR3 spans 13 amino acids. Germline trimming cut 7 bases from V and 4 bases from J; bases unmatched to any gene: 6. The CDR3 DNA reads TGTGCCAGCAACCCGGGACAGAGCTATGGCTACACCTTC. Encoded protein: CASNPGQSYGYTF.

This clonotype was counted a few times. The gene calls are TRBV14 and TRBJ1-6; D gene uncertain. The CDR3 totals 12 residues. Germline V gene data show CDR1 as SGHDN and CDR2 as FVKESK. Trimming took off 0 bases at V and 16 bases at J, with 10 bases between the two ends. CDR3 region: CASSQDIESLHF. CDR3 DNA: TGTGCCAGCAGCCAAGACATCGAGAGTCTCCACTTT.

This chain uses TRBV4-3 with TRBJ1-1, with D unclear. This CDR3 is built from 15 residues. The germline gives CDR1 LGHNA, CDR2 YSLEER. Between the trimmed V and J ends, which lost 0 bases and 3 bases, there was a span of 11 bases. CDR3 DNA sequence: TGCGCCAGCAGCCAAGAACAGTCCCTTGACACTGAAGCTTTCTTT. As protein: CASSQEQSLDTEAFF.

The rearrangement joins TRBV7-9 to TRBJ1-2; D remains unclear. In germline, CDR1 is SEHNR, CDR2 FQNEAQ (reference sequence). Trimming took 6 bases from V and 3 from J, leaving 20 bases between them. The CDR3 runs to 16 residues. CDR3 bases: TGTGCCAGCAGTATTTCCGAACAGTCCTCCTACTATGGCTACACCTTC. It yields the protein CASSISEQSSYYGYTF.

The sample holds many counts of this clonotype. V and J are TRBV24-1 and TRBJ2-1, with D hard to call. V lost 4 bases and J 9 bases, leaving 9 bases between the germline ends. The CDR3 sequence is 12 residues long. Germline V gene sequence: CDR1 KGHDR, CDR2 SFDVKD. The CDR3 DNA reads TGTGCCACCAGTGAAGCTAGTACTGAGCAGTTCTTC. Protein sequence: CATSEASTEQFF.

The chain couples TRBV23-1 to TRBJ2-1; 7 bases match TRBD1. TRBV23-1 is flagged as an ORF with uncertain function. The CDR3 has 16 amino acids. The V and J ends lost 2 bases and 6 bases, in that order; junction bases with no gene match: 10. CDR3 region: CASSQTQGSLGNEQFF. The CDR3 DNA is TGCGCCAGCAGTCAAACACAGGGGAGTTTAGGCAATGAGCAGTTCTTC.

For this clonotype: A read error is possible here, since a much larger clone lies one base away. This chain uses TRBV4-1 with TRBJ1-1; D gene unclear. Looked up from germline, CDR1 is MGHRA and CDR2 is YSYEKL. This CDR3 comprises 15 residues. The CDR3 sequence: CARSQDRDLNTEAFF. The CDR3 region has the DNA TGCGCCCGCAGCCAAGATAGAGACCTGAACACTGAAGCTTTCTTT.

This rearrangement joins TRBV28 to TRBJ1-6, with D possibly matching TRBD1 (5 bases). Trimming shortened V by 3 bases and J by 9 bases, and 15 bases separated the two germline ends. Germline V gene lookup returns CDR1 MDHEN and CDR2 SYDVKM. This CDR3 comprises 15 residues. The CDR3 reads CASSFLSGSSSPLHF. CDR3 nucleotides: TGTGCCAGCAGTTTCCTTTCAGGGTCTAGTTCACCCCTCCACTTT.

As regards this clonotype: Mismatch with germline at one junction end may stem from a read error. The chain recombines TRBV3-1 with TRBJ2-5, with D perhaps TRBD1 or TRBD2 (5 bases each). The CDR3 has 14 amino acids. Per germline, CDR1 LGHDT and CDR2 YNNKEL (reference sequence). CDR3 DNA: TGTGCCAGCAGCTCGGGACGGTTCCAAGAGGCCCAGTACTTC. This gives the protein CASSSGRFQEAQYF.

This clonotype occurred many times. The chain is built from TRBV12-3 or TRBV12-4 and TRBJ1-1; D remains ambiguous. The CDR3 runs 12 residues. The V and J ends lost 2 bases and 4 bases respectively, with 5 bases between them. CDR3 sequence (DNA): TGTGCCAGCAGTTTAACGGTCACTGAAGCTTTCTTT. It specifies CASSLTVTEAFF.

This clonotype was observed at least ten times. The genes are TRBV6-5 and TRBJ1-1; D is unresolved. The CDR3 extends over 13 amino acids. V was clipped by 5 bases and J by 3 bases, with 10 bases between them. Germline CDR1 and CDR2: MNHEY and SVGAGI. The CDR3 DNA reads as TGTGCCAGCAGTCGGAATGATCACACTGAAGCTTTCTTT. It codes for CASSRNDHTEAFF.

The J gene is TRBJ2-7, the V gene TRBV20-1; 9 bases are a match to TRBD2. The CDR3 sequence is 13 residues long. The germline gives CDR1 DFQATT, CDR2 SNEGSKA (reference sequence). V gave up 3 bases and J gave up 6 bases; unmatched junction bases: 6. CDR3 protein: CSARVSGSGEQYF. CDR3 DNA: TGCAGTGCTAGGGTTAGCGGGAGCGGCGAGCAGTACTTC.

This chain joins TRBV27 and TRBJ2-7, with D possibly matching TRBD1 (5 bases). The ends were cut back, 1 base at V and 5 bases at J, with 9 bases in the middle. There are 13 residues in the CDR3. Germline assignment: CDR1 MNHEY and CDR2 SMNVEV (reference sequence). The CDR3 DNA follows: TGTGCCAGCAGTTTATATACAGGCGACGAGCAGTACTTC. This gives the protein CASSLYTGDEQYF.

At least ten counts were recorded for this clonotype. V gene TRBV20-1 combines with J gene TRBJ2-7, with 7 bases matching TRBD1. The CDR3 spans 11 residues. Germline V gene lookup returns CDR1 DFQATT and CDR2 SNEGSKA (reference sequence). The junction had 5 bases not matched to a gene; V was cut back by 6 bases and J by 6 bases. The CDR3 here is CSARTGAEQYF. CDR3 coding DNA: TGCAGTGCCAGAACAGGGGCCGAGCAGTACTTC.

This clonotype has ten or more counts. The rearrangement joins TRBV7-2 to TRBJ2-1; TRBD2 aligns across 11 bases. CDR1 is SGHTA and CDR2 is FQGNSA in the germline V gene. Losses at the gene ends were 4 bases for V and 8 bases for J; bases not matched to a gene: 7. This CDR3 has 15 amino acids. The CDR3 here is CASSYLAGGRDEQFF. The CDR3, as DNA: TGTGCCAGCAGCTACTTAGCGGGAGGGCGGGATGAGCAGTTCTTC.

The chain is built from TRBV24-1 and TRBJ2-3; D ambiguous. The V and J ends lost 4 bases and 4 bases respectively, with 2 bases between them. The CDR3 contains 11 residues. Germline CDR1 KGHDR, CDR2 SFDVKD. The CDR3 DNA follows: TGTGCCACCAGTGAGGCAGATACGCAGTATTTT. Residues: CATSEADTQYF.